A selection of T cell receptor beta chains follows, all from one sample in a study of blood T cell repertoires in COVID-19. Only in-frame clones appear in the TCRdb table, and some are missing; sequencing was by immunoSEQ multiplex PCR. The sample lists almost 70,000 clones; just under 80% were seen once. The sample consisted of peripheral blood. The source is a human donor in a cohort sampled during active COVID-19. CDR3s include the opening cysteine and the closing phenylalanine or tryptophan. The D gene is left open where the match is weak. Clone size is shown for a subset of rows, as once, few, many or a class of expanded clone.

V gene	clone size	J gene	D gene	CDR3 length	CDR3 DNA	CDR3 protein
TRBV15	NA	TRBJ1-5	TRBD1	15	TGTGCCACCGCGGACAGGTATGGGGTCAATCAGCCCCAGCATTTT	CATADRYGVNQPQHF
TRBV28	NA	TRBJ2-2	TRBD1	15	TGTGCCAGCAGTTCCTGGACAGGGGGCACCGGGGAGCTGTTTTTT	CASSSWTGGTGELFF
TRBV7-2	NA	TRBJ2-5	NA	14	TGTGCCAGCAGTCAAGATCCGGGCCAAGAGACCCAGTACTTC	CASSQDPGQETQYF
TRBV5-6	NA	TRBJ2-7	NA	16	TGTGCCAGCAGCTCCGGTTTTGGGGCCCGCAGCTACGAGCAGTACTTC	CASSSGFGARSYEQYF
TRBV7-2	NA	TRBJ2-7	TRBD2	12	TGTGCCAGCAGCTTACTAGCGGGACCTCTCTACTTC	CASSLLAGPLYF
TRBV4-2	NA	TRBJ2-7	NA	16	TGTGCCAGCAGCCAAGAAAGTGCAAGGGGTTCCTACGAGCAGTACTTC	CASSQESARGSYEQYF
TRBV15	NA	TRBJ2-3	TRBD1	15	TGTGCCACCAGCCCTAAGGGACAGGGCCCCGATACGCAGTATTTT	CATSPKGQGPDTQYF
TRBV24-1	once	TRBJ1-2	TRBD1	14	TGTGCCACCAGTGAACGACGGACAGGGCATGGCTACACCTTC	CATSERRTGHGYTF
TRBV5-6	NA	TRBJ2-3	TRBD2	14	TGTGCCAGCAGCTTGGCGGGGGGGCTTGATACGCAGTATTTT	CASSLAGGLDTQYF
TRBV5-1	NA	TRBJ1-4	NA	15	TGCGCCAGCAGCAACTCGGGGGGCTCTAATGAAAAACTGTTTTTT	CASSNSGGSNEKLFF
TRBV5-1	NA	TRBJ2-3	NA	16	TGCGCCAGCAGCTTGGCCAGCAGGGTGGGGACAGATACGCAGTATTTT	CASSLASRVGTDTQYF
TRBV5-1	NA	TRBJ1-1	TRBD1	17	TGCGCCAGCAGCTTACCACCGGGACAGGGAGAGAACACTGAAGCTTTCTTT	CASSLPPGQGENTEAFF
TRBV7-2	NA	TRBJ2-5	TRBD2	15	TGTGCCAGCAGCTTCGTAGCGGGAGAGGGGGAGACCCAGTACTTC	CASSFVAGEGETQYF
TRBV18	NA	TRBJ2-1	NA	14	TGTGCCAGCTCAGCCCCGGGACTTCCCAATGAGCAGTTCTTC	CASSAPGLPNEQFF
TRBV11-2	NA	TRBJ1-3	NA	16	TGTGCCAGCAGCCCCCGACAGCTTCGCTCTGGAAACACCATATATTTT	CASSPRQLRSGNTIYF
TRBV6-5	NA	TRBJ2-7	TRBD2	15	TGTGCCAGCAGTCCCCAAGGGCGGGGGGGCGCCGAGCAGTACTTC	CASSPQGRGGAEQYF
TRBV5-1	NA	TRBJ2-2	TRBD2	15	TGCGCCAGCAGCTCGACTAGGCCGGGGGGCGGGGAGCTGTTTTTT	CASSSTRPGGGELFF
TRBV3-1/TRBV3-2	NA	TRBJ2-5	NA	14	TGTGCCAGCAGCCAAGGTCGGCAGGGAGGGACCCAGTACTTC	CASSQGRQGGTQYF
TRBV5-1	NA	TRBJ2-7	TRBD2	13	TGCGCCAGCAGCTTAGGGACTAGCGGTGAGCAGTACTTC	CASSLGTSGEQYF
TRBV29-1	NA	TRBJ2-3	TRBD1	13	TGCAGCGTCGGGACAGGGGGAACAGATACGCAGTATTTT	CSVGTGGTDTQYF
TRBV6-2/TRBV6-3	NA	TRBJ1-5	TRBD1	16	TGTGCCAGCAGTCTGGACAGGGGAGGGAAAGATCAGCCCCAGCATTTT	CASSLDRGGKDQPQHF
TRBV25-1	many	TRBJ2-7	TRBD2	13	TGTGCCAGCAGTGAATTCGGGGGGAAGGAGCAGTACTTC	CASSEFGGKEQYF
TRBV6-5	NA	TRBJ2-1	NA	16	TGTGCCAGCAGTTACTTGGGGCGGGGATCCTACAATGAGCAGTTCTTC	CASSYLGRGSYNEQFF
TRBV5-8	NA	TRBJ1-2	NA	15	TGTGCCAGCAGCTTGGTAGATAATACTAACTATGGCTACACCTTC	CASSLVDNTNYGYTF
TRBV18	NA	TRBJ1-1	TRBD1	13	TGTGCCAGCTCACCCGGGACAGGGGTCGAAGCTTTCTTT	CASSPGTGVEAFF
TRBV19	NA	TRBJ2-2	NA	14	TGTGCCAGTACCCCCCTCGGTCGCACCGGGGAGCTGTTTTTT	CASTPLGRTGELFF
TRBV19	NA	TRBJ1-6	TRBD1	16	TGTGCCAGTAGCTCCACAGGGGCCATCGCTAATTCACCCCTCCACTTT	CASSSTGAIANSPLHF
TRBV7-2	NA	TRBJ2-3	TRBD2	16	TGTGCCAGCAGCTTAGCGGCTAGCGGGAGGTCAGATACGCAGTATTTT	CASSLAASGRSDTQYF